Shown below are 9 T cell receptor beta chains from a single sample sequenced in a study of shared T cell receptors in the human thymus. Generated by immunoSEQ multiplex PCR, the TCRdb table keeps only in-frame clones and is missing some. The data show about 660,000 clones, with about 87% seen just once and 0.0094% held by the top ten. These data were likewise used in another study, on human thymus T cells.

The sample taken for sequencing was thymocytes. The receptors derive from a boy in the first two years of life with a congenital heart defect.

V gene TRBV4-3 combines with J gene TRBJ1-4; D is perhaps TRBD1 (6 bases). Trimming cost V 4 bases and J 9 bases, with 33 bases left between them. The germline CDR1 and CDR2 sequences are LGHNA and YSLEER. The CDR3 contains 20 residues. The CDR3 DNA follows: TGCGCCAGCAGCCGAGGGGACAAGGGCGGGGGAGGTGCGAATCGAAAAAAACTGTTTTTT. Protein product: CASSRGDKGGGGANRKKLFF.

The DNA of the CDR3 is TGTGCCTGGAGTGTAAAGCGAGGGACAGCCAAGGGCACAGATACGCAGTATTTT. Translation: CAWSVKRGTAKGTDTQYF. The genes are TRBV30 and TRBJ2-3, with 7 bases matching TRBD1. Germline-derived CDR1 and CDR2 are GTSNPN and SVGIG (reference sequence). V shed 0 bases, J shed 1 base, and the junction held 13 bases outside the gene matches. The CDR3 contains 18 residues.

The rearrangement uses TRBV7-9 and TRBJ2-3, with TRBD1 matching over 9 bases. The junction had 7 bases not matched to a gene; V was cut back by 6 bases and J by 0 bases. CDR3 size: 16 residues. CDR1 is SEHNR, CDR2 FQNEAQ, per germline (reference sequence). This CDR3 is CASSRNRGLSTDTQYF. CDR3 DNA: TGTGCCAGCAGTCGTAACAGGGGGCTTAGCACAGATACGCAGTATTTT.

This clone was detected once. The CDR3 DNA sequence: TGCGCCAGCAGCCAACCGGGACAGGGGTCATTAGGCTACGAGCAGTACTTC. Its protein is CASSQPGQGSLGYEQYF. The chain combines TRBV4-1 with TRBJ2-7; the match to TRBD1 covers 10 bases. The CDR3 is 17 amino acids. The junction had 10 bases not matched to a gene; V was cut back by 2 bases and J by 3 bases. CDR1 is MGHRA and CDR2 is YSYEKL in the germline V gene.

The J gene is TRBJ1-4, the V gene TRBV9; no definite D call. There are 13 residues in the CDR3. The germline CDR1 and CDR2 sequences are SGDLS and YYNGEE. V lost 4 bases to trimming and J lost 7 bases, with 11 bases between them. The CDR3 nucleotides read TGTGCCAGCAGCTACCGGCCGGGTGAAAAACTGTTTTTT. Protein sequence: CASSYRPGEKLFF.

This chain's CDR3 is CASSLYVPGQGKYYEQYF. CDR3 coding DNA: TGTGCCAGCAGTTTATACGTCCCTGGGCAGGGAAAATACTACGAGCAGTACTTC. This chain joins TRBV28 and TRBJ2-7; D might be TRBD1 (5 bases). The V and J ends lost 1 base and 3 bases respectively, with 22 bases between them. CDR1 and CDR2 (germline): MDHEN, SYDVKM. The CDR3 consists of 18 residues. Variable domain in full (rest from reference TRBV28 and TRBJ2-7): DVKVTQSSRYLVKRTGEKVFLECVQDMDHENMFWYRQDPGLGLRLIYFSYDVKMKEKGDIPEGYSVSREKKERFSLILESASTNQTSMYLCASSLYVPGQGKYYEQYFGPGTRLTVT.

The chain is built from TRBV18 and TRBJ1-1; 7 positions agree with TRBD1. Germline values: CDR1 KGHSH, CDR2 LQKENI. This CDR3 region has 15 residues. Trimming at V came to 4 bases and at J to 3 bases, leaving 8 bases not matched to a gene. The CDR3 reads CASSHSGQNHTEAFF. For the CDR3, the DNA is TGTGCCAGCTCACACTCGGGACAGAATCACACTGAAGCTTTCTTT.

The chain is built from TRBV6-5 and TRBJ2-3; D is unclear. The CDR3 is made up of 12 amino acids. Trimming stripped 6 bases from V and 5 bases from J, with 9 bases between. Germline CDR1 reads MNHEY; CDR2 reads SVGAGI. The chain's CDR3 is CASSRSGDTQYF. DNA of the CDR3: TGTGCCAGCAGCCGTAGTGGAGATACGCAGTATTTT.

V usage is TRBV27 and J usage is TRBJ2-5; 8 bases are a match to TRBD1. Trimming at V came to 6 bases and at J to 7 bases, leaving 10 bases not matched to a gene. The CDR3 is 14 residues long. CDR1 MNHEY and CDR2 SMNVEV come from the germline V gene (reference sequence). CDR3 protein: CASRPPGQETTQYF. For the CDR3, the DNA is TGTGCCAGCAGGCCACCGGGACAGGAGACGACCCAGTACTTC.